This TCR beta chain was identified during a study of shared clonotypes between healthy human individuals. Overall study results and limits: The naive CD4 repertoires of a few donors were compared, and about 5% of clonotypes were shared.

The CDR3 contains 17 residues. Germline V gene sequence: CDR1 SGHVS, CDR2 FQNEAQ. This table comes from immunoSEQ multiplex PCR, and its TCRdb copy is limited to in-frame clones, with some not included. The table shows 850,000 to 1,100,000 clones, with 77% occurring only once. This clone turned up a few times. Antigen unknown. One end of the junction fails to match germline, which may point to a read error. This clonotype was sampled from a man aged 18 to 35 in good health. Some clones in this sample may be carry-over from other donors' samples. Sequencing was carried out using memory CD4+ T cells from PBMCs. The subset here: CD45RA-negative fraction. V and J are TRBV7-8 and TRBJ2-3, with 15 bases fitting TRBD2. The DNA of the CDR3 is TGTGCCAGCAGCCCCAGCGCAGGGGACGCCTGGACTAGCGGGAGGGTATTT. This codes for CASSPSAGDAWTSGRVF.